One sample yielded the 5 T cell receptor beta chains listed below, sequenced in a study of human T cells and chemical hapten exposure. TCRdb passed the RACE reads through MiXCR, listing each CDR3 protein once. The table includes fewer than 100,000 distinct CDR3 sequences, around 12% detected once. Time point of the sample: patch test 1, 2 weeks after DPC sensitization. The sample's treatment: therapeutic diphenylcyclopropenone sensitization with weekly scalp DPC. The sequenced sample was whole blood, obtained in connection with sensitization to the hapten diphenylcyclopropenone (DPC). The source of these receptors is a woman between 40 and 55 years old with alopecia areata. Some clones in this sample may be carry-over from other donors' samples.

The sample holds a few counts of this clonotype. The gene calls are TRBV7-2 and TRBJ1-1, with 7 bases lining up with TRBD1. The CDR3 has 12 residues. Looked up from germline, CDR1 is SGHTA and CDR2 is FQGNSA. The V gene end was trimmed by 5 bases and the J gene end by 8 bases; junction bases not matched to a gene: 5. In nucleotides, the CDR3 is TGTGCCAGCAGCCCGGACAGGCCAGAAGCTTTCTTT. Translated, it gives CASSPDRPEAFF.

This clonotype was recorded a few times. This chain uses TRBV20-1 with TRBJ2-5; D is possibly TRBD1 or TRBD2 (5 bases each). The CDR3 extends over 13 amino acids. V was cut by 5 bases and J by 5 bases, with 15 bases left in between. CDR1 and CDR2 (germline): DFQATT, SNEGSKA (reference sequence). The DNA for the CDR3 is TGCAGTGCTCTAGGACGGGACCGGGAGACCCAGTACTTC. Encoded protein: CSALGRDRETQYF.

The table lists this clonotype with many counts. The chain has TRBV11-2 and TRBJ2-1; 8 nucleotides agree with TRBD1. The V segment lost 5 bases and the J segment 8 bases; nucleotides outside the gene matches: 5. The CDR3 has 13 residues. Germline-derived CDR1 and CDR2 are SGHAT and FQNNGV. The CDR3 loop reads CASSPDRVHEQFF. CDR3 nucleotide sequence: TGTGCCAGCAGCCCGGACAGGGTACATGAGCAGTTCTTC.

The sample holds one count of this clonotype. The chain is built from TRBV7-3 and TRBJ2-7; TRBD1 is a possible D gene (6 bases). Trimming cost V 5 bases and J 6 bases, with 14 bases left between them. There are 13 residues in the CDR3. In germline, CDR1 is SGHTA, CDR2 FQGTGA. The CDR3 protein is CASSETTGSEQYF. The CDR3 DNA reads TGTGCCAGCAGCGAGACGACAGGTTCCGAGCAGTACTTC.

A few counts support this clonotype. The rearrangement joins TRBV10-3 to TRBJ2-2; 7 bases agree with TRBD1. The CDR3 has 15 amino acids. Germline assignment: CDR1 ENHRY and CDR2 SYGVKD. V dropped 4 bases and J dropped 2; count of bases not matched to a gene: 4. The DNA for the CDR3 is TGTGCCATCAGTGCCGGGACAGCCAACACCGGGGAGCTGTTTTTT. Amino acid sequence: CAISAGTANTGELFF.